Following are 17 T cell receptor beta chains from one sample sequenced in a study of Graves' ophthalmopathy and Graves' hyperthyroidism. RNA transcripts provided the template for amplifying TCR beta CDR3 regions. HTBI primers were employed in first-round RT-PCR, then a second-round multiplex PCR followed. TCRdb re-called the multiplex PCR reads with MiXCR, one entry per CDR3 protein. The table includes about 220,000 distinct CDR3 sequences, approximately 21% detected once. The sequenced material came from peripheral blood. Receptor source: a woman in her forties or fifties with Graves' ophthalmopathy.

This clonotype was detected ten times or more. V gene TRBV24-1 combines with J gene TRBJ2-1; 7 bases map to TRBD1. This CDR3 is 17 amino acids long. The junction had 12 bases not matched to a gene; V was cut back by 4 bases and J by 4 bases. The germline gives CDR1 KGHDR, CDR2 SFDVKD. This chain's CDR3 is CATSDRSRTGGYNEQFF. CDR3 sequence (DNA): TGTGCCACCAGTGACCGAAGCCGGACAGGAGGATACAATGAGCAGTTCTTC.

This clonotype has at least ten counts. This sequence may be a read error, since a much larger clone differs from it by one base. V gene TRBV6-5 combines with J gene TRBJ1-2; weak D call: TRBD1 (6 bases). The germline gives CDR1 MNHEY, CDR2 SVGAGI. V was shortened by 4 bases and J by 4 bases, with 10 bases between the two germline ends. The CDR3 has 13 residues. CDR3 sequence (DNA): TGTGCCAGCAGTTTCCCGGACAGCTATGGCTACACCTTC. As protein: CASSFPDSYGYTF.

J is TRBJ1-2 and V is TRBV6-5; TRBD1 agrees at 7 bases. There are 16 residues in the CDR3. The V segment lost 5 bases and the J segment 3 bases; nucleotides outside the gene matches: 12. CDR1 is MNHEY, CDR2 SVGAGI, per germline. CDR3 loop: CASSTFGQGVDYGYTF. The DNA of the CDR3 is TGTGCCAGCAGTACTTTCGGGCAGGGGGTTGACTATGGCTACACCTTC.

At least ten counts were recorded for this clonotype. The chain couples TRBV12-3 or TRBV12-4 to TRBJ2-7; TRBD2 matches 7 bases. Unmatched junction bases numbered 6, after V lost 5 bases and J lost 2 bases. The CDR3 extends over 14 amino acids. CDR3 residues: CASSRHGRTYEQYF. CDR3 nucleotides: TGTGCCAGCAGTAGACACGGGAGGACCTACGAGCAGTACTTC.

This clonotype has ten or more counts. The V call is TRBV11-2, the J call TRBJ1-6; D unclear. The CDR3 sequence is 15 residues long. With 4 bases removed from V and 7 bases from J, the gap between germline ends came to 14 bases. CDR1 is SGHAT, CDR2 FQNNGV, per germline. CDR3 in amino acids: CASSSQGPSNSPLHF. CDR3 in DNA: TGTGCCAGCAGCTCGCAAGGTCCGTCCAATTCACCCCTCCACTTT.

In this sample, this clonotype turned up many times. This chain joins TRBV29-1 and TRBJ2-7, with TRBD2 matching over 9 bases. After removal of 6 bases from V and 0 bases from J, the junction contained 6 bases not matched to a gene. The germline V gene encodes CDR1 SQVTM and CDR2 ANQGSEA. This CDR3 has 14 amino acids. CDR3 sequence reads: CSVGLASSSYEQYF. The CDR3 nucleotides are TGCAGCGTAGGACTAGCGTCGAGCTCCTACGAGCAGTACTTC.

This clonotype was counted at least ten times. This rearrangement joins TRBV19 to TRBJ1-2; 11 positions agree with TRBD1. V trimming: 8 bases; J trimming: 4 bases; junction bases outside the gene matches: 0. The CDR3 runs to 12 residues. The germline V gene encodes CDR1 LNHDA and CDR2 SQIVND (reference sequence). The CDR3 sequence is CASGTGGYGYTF. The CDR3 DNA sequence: TGTGCCAGTGGGACAGGGGGCTATGGCTACACCTTC. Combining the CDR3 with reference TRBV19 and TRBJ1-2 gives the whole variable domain DGGITQSPKYLFRKEGQNVTLSCEQNLNHDAMYWYRQDPGQGLRLIYYSQIVNDFQKGDIAEGYSVSREKKESFPLTVTSAQKNPTAFYLCASGTGGYGYTFGSGTRLTVV.

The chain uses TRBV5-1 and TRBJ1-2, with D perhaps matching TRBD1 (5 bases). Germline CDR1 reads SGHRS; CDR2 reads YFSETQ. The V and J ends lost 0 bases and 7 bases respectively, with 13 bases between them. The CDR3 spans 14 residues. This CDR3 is CASSLDAGPGGYTF. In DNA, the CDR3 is TGCGCCAGCAGCTTGGATGCAGGGCCCGGTGGCTACACCTTC.

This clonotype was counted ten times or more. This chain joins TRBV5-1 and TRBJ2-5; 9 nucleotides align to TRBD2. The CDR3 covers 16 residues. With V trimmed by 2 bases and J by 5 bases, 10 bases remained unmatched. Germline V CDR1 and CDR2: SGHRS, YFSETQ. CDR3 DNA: TGCGCCAGCAGCTTTTCGGGACTAGCTGAAGGGGAGACCCAGTACTTC. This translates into CASSFSGLAEGETQYF.

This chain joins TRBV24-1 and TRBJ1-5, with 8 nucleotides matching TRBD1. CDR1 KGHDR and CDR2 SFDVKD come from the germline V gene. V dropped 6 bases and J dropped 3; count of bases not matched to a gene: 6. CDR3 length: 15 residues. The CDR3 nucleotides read TGTGCCACCAGTCAGACAGGGGTAATCAATCAGCCCCAGCATTTT. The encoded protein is CATSQTGVINQPQHF.

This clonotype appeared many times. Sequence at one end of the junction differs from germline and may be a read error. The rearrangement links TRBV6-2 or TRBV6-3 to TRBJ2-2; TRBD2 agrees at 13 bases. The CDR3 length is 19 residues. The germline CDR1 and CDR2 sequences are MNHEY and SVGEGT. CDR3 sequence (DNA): TGTGCCAGCAGTTACTCCCTAGGACTAGCGGGAGTACATACCGGGGAGCTGTTTTTC. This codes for CASSYSLGLAGVHTGELFF.

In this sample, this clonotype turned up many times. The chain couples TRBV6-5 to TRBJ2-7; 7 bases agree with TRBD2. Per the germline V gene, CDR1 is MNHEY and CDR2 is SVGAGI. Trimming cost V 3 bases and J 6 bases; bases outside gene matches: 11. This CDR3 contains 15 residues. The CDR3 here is CASSYLGPWEGEQYF. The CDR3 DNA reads TGTGCCAGCAGTTATCTGGGCCCTTGGGAGGGCGAGCAGTACTTC.

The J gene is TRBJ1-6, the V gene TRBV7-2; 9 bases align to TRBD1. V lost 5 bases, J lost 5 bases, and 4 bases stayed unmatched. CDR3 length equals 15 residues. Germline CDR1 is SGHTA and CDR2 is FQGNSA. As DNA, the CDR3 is TGTGCCAGCAGCCAACAGGGGGCGAATAATTCACCCCTCCACTTT. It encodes CASSQQGANNSPLHF.

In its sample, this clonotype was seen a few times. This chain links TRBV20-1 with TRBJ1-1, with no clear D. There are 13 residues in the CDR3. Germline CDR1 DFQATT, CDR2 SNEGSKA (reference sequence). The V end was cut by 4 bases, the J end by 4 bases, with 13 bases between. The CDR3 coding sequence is TGCAGTGCTAATGTTAGAAACCCCACTGAAGCTTTCTTT. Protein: CSANVRNPTEAFF.

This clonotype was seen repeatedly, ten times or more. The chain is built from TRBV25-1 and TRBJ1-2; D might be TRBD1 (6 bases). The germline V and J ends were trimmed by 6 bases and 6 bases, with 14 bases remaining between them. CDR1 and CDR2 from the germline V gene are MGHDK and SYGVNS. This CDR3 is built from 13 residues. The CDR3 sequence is CASRRGAADGYTF. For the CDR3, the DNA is TGTGCCAGCAGACGGGGGGCAGCGGATGGCTACACCTTC.

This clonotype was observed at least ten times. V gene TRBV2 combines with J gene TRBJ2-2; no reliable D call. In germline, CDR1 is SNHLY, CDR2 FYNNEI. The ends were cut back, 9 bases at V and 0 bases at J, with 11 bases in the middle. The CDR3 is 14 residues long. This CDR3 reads CASLEAANTGELFF. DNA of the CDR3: TGTGCCAGTCTTGAGGCCGCGAACACCGGGGAGCTGTTTTTT.

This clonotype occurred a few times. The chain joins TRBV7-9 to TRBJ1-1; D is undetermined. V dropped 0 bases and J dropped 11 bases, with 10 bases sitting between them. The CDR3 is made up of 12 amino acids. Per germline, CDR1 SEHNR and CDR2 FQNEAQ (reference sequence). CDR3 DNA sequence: TGTGCCAGCAGCTTAGCACCCCTCGGGGCTTTCTTT. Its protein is CASSLAPLGAFF.